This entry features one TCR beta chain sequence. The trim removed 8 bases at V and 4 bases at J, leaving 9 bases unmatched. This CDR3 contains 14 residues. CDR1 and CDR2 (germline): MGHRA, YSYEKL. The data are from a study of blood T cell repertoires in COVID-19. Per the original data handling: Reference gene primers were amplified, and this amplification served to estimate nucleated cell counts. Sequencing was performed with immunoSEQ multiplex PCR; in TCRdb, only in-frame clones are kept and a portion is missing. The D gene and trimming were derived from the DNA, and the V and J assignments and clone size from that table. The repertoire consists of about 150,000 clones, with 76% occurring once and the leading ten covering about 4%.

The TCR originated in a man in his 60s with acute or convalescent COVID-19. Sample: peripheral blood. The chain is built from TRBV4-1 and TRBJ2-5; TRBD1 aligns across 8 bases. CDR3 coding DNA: TGCGCCAGCTCCGGACAGGGCGTGCGAGAGACCCAGTACTTC. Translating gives CASSGQGVRETQYF.